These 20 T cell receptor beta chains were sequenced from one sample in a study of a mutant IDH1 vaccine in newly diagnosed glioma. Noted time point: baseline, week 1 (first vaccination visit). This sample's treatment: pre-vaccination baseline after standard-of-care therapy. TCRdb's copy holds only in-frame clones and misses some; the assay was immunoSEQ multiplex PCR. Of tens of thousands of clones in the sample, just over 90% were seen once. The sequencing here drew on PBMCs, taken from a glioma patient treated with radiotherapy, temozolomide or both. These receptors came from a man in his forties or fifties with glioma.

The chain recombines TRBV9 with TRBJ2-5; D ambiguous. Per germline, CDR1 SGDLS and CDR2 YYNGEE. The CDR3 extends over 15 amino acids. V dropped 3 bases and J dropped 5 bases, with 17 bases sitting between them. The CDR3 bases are TGTGCCAGCAGCGCCGATGACCCCGAATGGGAGACCCAGTACTTC. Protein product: CASSADDPEWETQYF. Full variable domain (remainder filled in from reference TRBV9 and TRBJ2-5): DSGVTQTPKHLITATGQRVTLRCSPRSGDLSVYWYQQSLDQGLQFLIQYYNGEERAKGNILERFSAQQFPDLHSELNLSSLELGDSALYFCASSADDPEWETQYFGPGTRLLVL.

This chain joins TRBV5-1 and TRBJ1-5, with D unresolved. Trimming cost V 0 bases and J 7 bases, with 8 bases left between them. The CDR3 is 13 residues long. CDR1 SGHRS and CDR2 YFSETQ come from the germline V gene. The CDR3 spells CASSLGAGQPQHF. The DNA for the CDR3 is TGCGCCAGCAGCTTGGGGGCTGGGCAGCCCCAGCATTTT.

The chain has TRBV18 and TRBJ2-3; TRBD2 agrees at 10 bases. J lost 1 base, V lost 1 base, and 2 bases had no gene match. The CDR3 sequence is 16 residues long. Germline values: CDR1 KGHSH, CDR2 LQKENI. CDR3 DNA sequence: TGTGCCAGCTCACCACGCGGGACTAGCGGCACAGATACGCAGTATTTT. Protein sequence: CASSPRGTSGTDTQYF.

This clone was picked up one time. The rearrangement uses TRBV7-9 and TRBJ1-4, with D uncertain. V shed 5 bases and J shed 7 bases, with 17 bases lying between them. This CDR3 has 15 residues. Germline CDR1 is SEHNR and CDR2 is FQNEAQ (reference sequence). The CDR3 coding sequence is TGTGCCAGCAGCCCAAGAGGCCTAAGTTCTGAAAAACTGTTTTTT. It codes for CASSPRGLSSEKLFF.

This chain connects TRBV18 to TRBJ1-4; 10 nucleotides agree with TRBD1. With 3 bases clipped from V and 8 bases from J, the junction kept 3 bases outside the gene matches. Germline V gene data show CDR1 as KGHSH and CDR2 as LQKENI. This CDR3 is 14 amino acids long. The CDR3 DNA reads TGTGCCAGCTCACCCCCGGGACAGGGGGAAAAACTGTTTTTT. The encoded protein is CASSPPGQGEKLFF.

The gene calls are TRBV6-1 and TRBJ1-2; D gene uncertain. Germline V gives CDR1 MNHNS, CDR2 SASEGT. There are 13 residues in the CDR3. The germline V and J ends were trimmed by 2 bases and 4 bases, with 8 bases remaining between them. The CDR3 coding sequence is TGTGCCAGCAGTGAACAGGAATTCTATGGCTACACCTTC. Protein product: CASSEQEFYGYTF.

CDR3 residues: CASSPLSTGGHPQHF. The CDR3, as DNA: TGTGCCAGCTCACCACTCTCCACAGGGGGGCATCCCCAGCATTTT. The chain uses TRBV18 and TRBJ1-5, with TRBD1 matching 8 bases. The CDR3 spans 15 residues. Germline lookup yields CDR1 KGHSH and CDR2 LQKENI. Unmatched junction bases numbered 9, after V lost 1 base and J lost 10 bases.

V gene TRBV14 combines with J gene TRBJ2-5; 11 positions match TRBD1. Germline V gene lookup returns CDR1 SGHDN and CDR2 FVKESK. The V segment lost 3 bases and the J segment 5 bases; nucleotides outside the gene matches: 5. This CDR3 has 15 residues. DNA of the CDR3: TGTGCCAGCAGCCAGTGGACAGGGGGCGACGAGACCCAGTACTTC. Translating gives CASSQWTGGDETQYF.

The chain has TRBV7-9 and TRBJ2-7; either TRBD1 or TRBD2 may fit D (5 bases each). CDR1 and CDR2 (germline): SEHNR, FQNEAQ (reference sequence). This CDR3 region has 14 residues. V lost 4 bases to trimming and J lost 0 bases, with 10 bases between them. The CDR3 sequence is CASSSRESSYEQYF. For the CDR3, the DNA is TGTGCCAGCAGCTCCAGGGAGAGCTCCTACGAGCAGTACTTC.

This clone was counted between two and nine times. The CDR3 sequence is CASAEGRPYTDTQYF. The DNA of the CDR3 is TGTGCCAGCGCCGAGGGCAGACCATACACAGATACGCAGTATTTT. The chain employs TRBV27 and TRBJ2-3, with D perhaps matching TRBD2 (5 bases). Per germline, CDR1 MNHEY and CDR2 SMNVEV (reference sequence). CDR3 length equals 15 residues. Deletions cut 8 bases from V and 2 bases from J, with 17 bases between.

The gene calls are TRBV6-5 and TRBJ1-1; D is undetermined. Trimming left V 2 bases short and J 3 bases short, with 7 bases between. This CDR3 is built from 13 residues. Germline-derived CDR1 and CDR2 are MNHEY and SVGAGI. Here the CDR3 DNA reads TGTGCCAGCAGTTACGAAGATTACACTGAAGCTTTCTTT. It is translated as CASSYEDYTEAFF.

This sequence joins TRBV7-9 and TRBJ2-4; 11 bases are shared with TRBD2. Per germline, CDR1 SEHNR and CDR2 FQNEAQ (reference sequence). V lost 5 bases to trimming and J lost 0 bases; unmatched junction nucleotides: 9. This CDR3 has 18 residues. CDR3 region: CASSPTGGLAEAKNIQYF. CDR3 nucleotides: TGTGCCAGCAGCCCAACTGGGGGACTAGCGGAAGCCAAAAACATTCAGTACTTC.

The CDR3 DNA sequence: TGTGCCAGCAGCCATGGCCAGGGCTACGAGCAGTACTTC. This gives the protein CASSHGQGYEQYF. This chain joins TRBV7-7 and TRBJ2-7; the D gene is possibly TRBD1 (5 bases). Germline V gene sequence: CDR1 SSHAT, CDR2 FNYEAQ (reference sequence). The CDR3 covers 13 residues. Between the trimmed V and J ends, which lost 5 bases and 3 bases, there was a span of 11 bases.

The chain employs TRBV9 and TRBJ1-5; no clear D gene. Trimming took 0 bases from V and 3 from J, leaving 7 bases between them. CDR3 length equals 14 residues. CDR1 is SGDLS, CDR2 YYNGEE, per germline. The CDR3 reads CASSVDGSNQPQHF. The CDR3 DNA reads TGTGCCAGCAGCGTAGACGGGTCCAATCAGCCCCAGCATTTT.

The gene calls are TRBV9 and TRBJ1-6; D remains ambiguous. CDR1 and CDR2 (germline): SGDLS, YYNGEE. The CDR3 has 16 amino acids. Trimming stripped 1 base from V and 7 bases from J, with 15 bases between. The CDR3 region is CASSVPASGQNSPLHF. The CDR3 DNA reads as TGTGCCAGCAGCGTACCGGCCAGCGGTCAGAATTCACCCCTCCACTTT. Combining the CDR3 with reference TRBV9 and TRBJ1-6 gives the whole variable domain DSGVTQTPKHLITATGQRVTLRCSPRSGDLSVYWYQQSLDQGLQFLIQYYNGEERAKGNILERFSAQQFPDLHSELNLSSLELGDSALYFCASSVPASGQNSPLHFGNGTRLTVT.

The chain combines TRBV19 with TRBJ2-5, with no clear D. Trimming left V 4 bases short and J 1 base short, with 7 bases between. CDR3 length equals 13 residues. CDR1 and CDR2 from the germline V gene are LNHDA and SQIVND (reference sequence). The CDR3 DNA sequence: TGTGCCAGTAGTACGGTAACCCAAGAGACCCAGTACTTC. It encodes CASSTVTQETQYF.

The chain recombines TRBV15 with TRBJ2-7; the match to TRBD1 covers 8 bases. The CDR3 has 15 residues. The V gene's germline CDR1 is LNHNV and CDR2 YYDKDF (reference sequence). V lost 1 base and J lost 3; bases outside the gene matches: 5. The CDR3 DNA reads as TGTGCCACCAGCAGAGTAACAGGGGGTGGCTACGAGCAGTACTTC. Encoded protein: CATSRVTGGGYEQYF.

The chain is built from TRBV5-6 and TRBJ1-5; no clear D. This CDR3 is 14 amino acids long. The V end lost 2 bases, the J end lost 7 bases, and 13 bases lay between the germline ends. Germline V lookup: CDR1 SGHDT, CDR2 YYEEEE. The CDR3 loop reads CASSLLLTGQPQHF. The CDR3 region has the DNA TGTGCCAGCAGCTTACTACTTACGGGCCAGCCCCAGCATTTT.

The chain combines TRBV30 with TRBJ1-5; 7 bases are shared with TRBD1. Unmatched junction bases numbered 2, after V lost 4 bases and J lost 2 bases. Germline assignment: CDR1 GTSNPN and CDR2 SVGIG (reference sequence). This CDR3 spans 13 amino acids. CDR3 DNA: TGTGCCTGGACAGGGGGAGGCAATCAGCCCCAGCATTTT. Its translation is CAWTGGGNQPQHF.

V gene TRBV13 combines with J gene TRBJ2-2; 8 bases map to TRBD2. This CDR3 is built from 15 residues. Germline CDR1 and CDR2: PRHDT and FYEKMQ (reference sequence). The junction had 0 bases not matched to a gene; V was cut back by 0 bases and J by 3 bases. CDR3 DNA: TGTGCCAGCAGCTTAGGACTAGCGGACACCGGGGAGCTGTTTTTT. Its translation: CASSLGLADTGELFF.